Listed here are 25 T cell receptor beta chains from one sample, sequenced in a study of beta chain features in type 1 diabetes. Investigators reverse transcribed all isolated RNA, so they sequenced expressed TCRB transcripts. This table comes from immunoSEQ multiplex PCR, and its TCRdb copy is limited to in-frame clones, with some not included. The table lists roughly 500,000 clones, roughly 31% of them singletons. The sample taken for sequencing was naive CD4+ T cells from blood. These TCRs come from a man younger than 35 in good health.

A few counts support this clone. The rearrangement links TRBV30 to TRBJ2-7, with 10 nucleotides matching TRBD1. The CDR3 length is 16 residues. Germline V gives CDR1 GTSNPN, CDR2 SVGIG (reference sequence). V gave up 1 base and J gave up 6 bases; unmatched junction bases: 12. The CDR3 nucleotides read TGTGCCTGGAGTGCATCCCTGACAGGGGGCAATGCCGAGCAGTACTTC. This codes for CAWSASLTGGNAEQYF.

This clone was detected only a few times. The CDR3 nucleotides are TGTGCCAGCAGTTACAAGGGCTCGCGCTCCTACGAGCAGTACTTC. It encodes CASSYKGSRSYEQYF. V and J are TRBV6-5 and TRBJ2-7; the D is unclear. This CDR3 comprises 15 residues. CDR1 is MNHEY and CDR2 is SVGAGI in the germline V gene. The V end was cut by 2 bases, the J end by 0 bases, with 11 bases between.

The V call is TRBV21-1, the J call TRBJ2-5; the tabulated D call, TRBD1, remains unverified against the DNA. TRBV21-1 corresponds to a pseudogene. The CDR3 covers 17 residues. The CDR3 DNA reads as TGTGCCAGCAGCATAAACCGCCCGGGACACATCGGAAAGACCCAGTACTTC. Protein product: CASSINRPGHIGKTQYF.

This clone was recorded a few times. This chain joins TRBV30 and TRBJ2-7; D gene ambiguous. The CDR3 runs 14 residues. Germline CDR1 reads GTSNPN; CDR2 reads SVGIG (reference sequence). V lost 4 bases and J 0 bases, leaving 13 bases between the germline ends. The CDR3 region has the DNA TGTGCCTGGACCCCGCAGCCTACCTCCTACGAGCAGTACTTC. Protein sequence: CAWTPQPTSYEQYF.

This clone was seen a few times. The V call is TRBV15, the J call TRBJ2-3; 7 nucleotides align to TRBD1. The V gene end was trimmed by 2 bases and the J gene end by 3 bases; junction bases not matched to a gene: 2. The V gene's germline CDR1 is LNHNV and CDR2 YYDKDF (reference sequence). This CDR3 has 14 residues. CDR3 residues: CATSRYRGTDTQYF. The CDR3 DNA follows: TGTGCCACCAGCAGATACAGGGGAACAGATACGCAGTATTTT.

The rearrangement links TRBV7-2 to TRBJ2-1, with a tentative D call TRBD2 (5 bases). V lost 1 base and J 8 bases, leaving 15 bases between the germline ends. CDR3 length: 15 residues. Looked up from germline, CDR1 is SGHTA and CDR2 is FQGNSA. The CDR3 protein is CASSLGGRPMDEQFF. The CDR3 region has the DNA TGTGCCAGCAGCTTAGGAGGGAGACCCATGGATGAGCAGTTCTTC.

This clone appeared a few times. The rearrangement links TRBV25-1 to TRBJ2-5; D is unclear. The CDR3 covers 13 residues. Germline CDR1 reads MGHDK; CDR2 reads SYGVNS. V was cut by 10 bases and J by 1 base, with 13 bases left in between. CDR3 protein: CAISGYGQETQYF. The DNA for the CDR3 is TGTGCCATCTCTGGGTACGGCCAAGAGACCCAGTACTTC.

The chain joins TRBV6-1 to TRBJ1-5; 7 nucleotides match TRBD1. Germline values: CDR1 MNHNS, CDR2 SASEGT. CDR3 size: 15 residues. The V gene end was trimmed by 4 bases and the J gene end by 0 bases; junction bases not matched to a gene: 3. The CDR3, as DNA: TGTGCCAGCAGTGCGGACAGGCATAGCAATCAGCCCCAGCATTTT. Its translation is CASSADRHSNQPQHF.

This clone was found a few times. The chain employs TRBV5-4 and TRBJ2-4, with no clear D. Per germline, CDR1 SGHNT and CDR2 YYREEE (reference sequence). CDR3 length: 13 amino acids. The V and J ends lost 0 bases and 9 bases respectively, with 10 bases between them. The CDR3 sequence is CASSLGLLSIQYF. The CDR3 coding sequence is TGTGCCAGCAGCTTGGGTCTACTAAGCATTCAGTACTTC.

Details on this clone: Other DNA sequences of this sample code for an identical CDR3. The rearrangement links TRBV30 to TRBJ2-3, with unresolved D. Germline values: CDR1 GTSNPN, CDR2 SVGIG (reference sequence). The CDR3 is 12 amino acids. The V gene lost 2 bases and the J gene lost 2 bases, with 5 bases spanning the gap. CDR3 nucleotide sequence: TGTGCCTGGAGTTTGGTCACAGATACGCAGTATTTT. Residues: CAWSLVTDTQYF.

This clone has just one count. The chain joins TRBV6-5 to TRBJ1-2; D remains ambiguous. The CDR3 totals 13 residues. Trimming took off 0 bases at V and 7 bases at J, with 9 bases between the two ends. Germline values: CDR1 MNHEY, CDR2 SVGAGI. The CDR3 protein is CASSYSRGSGYTF. CDR3 nucleotide sequence: TGTGCCAGCAGTTACTCGAGAGGGAGTGGCTACACCTTC.

The rearrangement uses TRBV30 and TRBJ2-7, with D unclear. Germline CDR1 GTSNPN, CDR2 SVGIG (reference sequence). The V gene lost 3 bases and the J gene lost 6 bases, with 18 bases spanning the gap. The length of the CDR3 is 14 residues. The CDR3 DNA follows: TGTGCCTGGAGCTACAGCCGAACTCCTGGCGAGCAGTACTTC. Protein sequence: CAWSYSRTPGEQYF.

The CDR3 sequence is CAWLTGANEKLFF. The CDR3 DNA reads as TGTGCCTGGCTAACAGGGGCTAATGAAAAACTGTTTTTT. This chain connects TRBV30 to TRBJ1-4; 7 bases line up with TRBD1. The CDR3 length is 13 residues. V shed 5 bases, J shed 3 bases, and the junction held 3 bases outside the gene matches. Germline loops: CDR1 GTSNPN, CDR2 SVGIG (reference sequence). The full variable domain, its missing parts supplied by reference TRBV30 and TRBJ1-4, is SQTIHQWPATLVQPVGSPLSLECTVEGTSNPNLYWYRQAAGRGLQLLFYSVGIGQISSEVPQNLSASRPQDRQFILSSKKLLLSDSGFYLCAWLTGANEKLFFGSGTQLSVL.

This sequence joins TRBV5-1 and TRBJ2-7; D may be TRBD1 (5 bases). Germline CDR1 SGHRS, CDR2 YFSETQ. The V gene lost 5 bases and the J gene lost 3 bases, with 9 bases spanning the gap. The CDR3 consists of 12 residues. The CDR3 sequence: CASRSDSYEQYF. Here the CDR3 DNA reads TGCGCCAGCAGATCCGACAGCTACGAGCAGTACTTC.

The genes are TRBV5-1 and TRBJ1-1; the match to TRBD1 covers 7 bases. The length of the CDR3 is 14 residues. V lost 4 bases and J lost 5; bases outside the gene matches: 8. Germline V gene sequence: CDR1 SGHRS, CDR2 YFSETQ. CDR3 in DNA: TGCGCCAGCAGCCCCCAGCAACAGGGGACTGAAGCTTTCTTT. Protein: CASSPQQQGTEAFF.

The rearrangement links TRBV30 to TRBJ2-7; 7 bases match TRBD2. The ends lost 3 bases at V and 0 bases at J; junction bases unmatched: 2. CDR3 length: 13 amino acids. Per the germline V gene, CDR1 is GTSNPN and CDR2 is SVGIG (reference sequence). The CDR3 DNA reads TGTGCCTGGAGCCGCGGGGGCTCCTACGAGCAGTACTTC. It codes for CAWSRGGSYEQYF.

V is TRBV7-2 and J is TRBJ1-5; TRBD1 is a possible D gene (6 bases). Trimming took off 1 base at V and 2 bases at J, with 12 bases between the two ends. Germline V CDR1 and CDR2: SGHTA, FQGNSA. This CDR3 spans 16 amino acids. The CDR3 is CASSLEAGGGNQPQHF. In nucleotides, the CDR3 is TGTGCCAGCAGCTTAGAGGCGGGGGGCGGCAATCAGCCCCAGCATTTT.

CDR3 protein: CASSQGAGETQYF. The DNA for the CDR3 is TGTGCCAGCTCGCAGGGGGCAGGGGAGACCCAGTACTTC. The chain is built from TRBV7-3 and TRBJ2-5, with TRBD1 matching over 8 bases. This CDR3 is 13 amino acids long. Germline-derived CDR1 and CDR2 are SGHTA and FQGTGA. Trimming cost V 8 bases and J 5 bases; bases outside gene matches: 7.

This clone was seen just once. This chain uses TRBV7-9 with TRBJ1-1; 8 bases are a match to TRBD1. The V gene end was trimmed by 4 bases and the J gene end by 1 base; junction bases not matched to a gene: 8. CDR3 length: 16 residues. CDR1 SEHNR and CDR2 FQNEAQ come from the germline V gene (reference sequence). CDR3 bases: TGTGCCAGCAGCTCTGGGACAGGCAGGAGGAACACTGAAGCTTTCTTT. Protein product: CASSSGTGRRNTEAFF.

This clone was observed a handful of times. The genes are TRBV30 and TRBJ1-1, with D possibly matching TRBD1 (6 bases). The CDR3 extends over 15 amino acids. Trimming shortened V by 5 bases and J by 1 base, and 17 bases separated the two germline ends. Germline V gene lookup returns CDR1 GTSNPN and CDR2 SVGIG (reference sequence). In DNA, the CDR3 is TGTGCCTGGTCCCGCAGGGGCGGGACGAACACTGAAGCTTTCTTT. Encoded protein: CAWSRRGGTNTEAFF. Based on the CDR3 plus reference TRBV30 and TRBJ1-1, the full variable domain is SQTIHQWPATLVQPVGSPLSLECTVEGTSNPNLYWYRQAAGRGLQLLFYSVGIGQISSEVPQNLSASRPQDRQFILSSKKLLLSDSGFYLCAWSRRGGTNTEAFFGQGTRLTVV.

In regard to this clone: At the DNA level, this CDR3 is encoded by other sequences in the same sample as well. This chain connects TRBV7-2 to TRBJ1-2, with D tentatively TRBD1 (6 bases). Germline CDR1 SGHTA, CDR2 FQGNSA. With 5 bases removed from V and 2 bases from J, the gap between germline ends came to 9 bases. The CDR3 has 13 amino acids. In nucleotides, the CDR3 is TGTGCCAGCAGCCCGGACAGAAACTATGGCTACACCTTC. It is translated as CASSPDRNYGYTF. Looking up the rest from reference TRBV7-2 and TRBJ1-2 gives the full variable domain: GAGVSQSPSNKVTEKGKDVELRCDPISGHTALYWYRQSLGQGLEFLIYFQGNSAPDKSGLPSDRFSAERTGGSVSTLTIQRTQQEDSAVYLCASSPDRNYGYTFGSGTRLTVV.

The chain carries TRBV5-1 and TRBJ2-7; no reliable D call. The germline V gene has CDR1 SGHRS and CDR2 YFSETQ. The CDR3 covers 15 residues. Trimming took off 3 bases at V and 0 bases at J, with 13 bases between the two ends. The CDR3 DNA is TGCGCCAGCAGCTCGGTGGTTGGAGACTCCTACGAGCAGTACTTC. This codes for CASSSVVGDSYEQYF.

The CDR3 spells CASRPMGLAALGGEQFF. CDR3 in DNA: TGTGCCAGCCGTCCTATGGGACTAGCGGCTTTGGGGGGTGAGCAGTTCTTC. The rearrangement uses TRBV19 and TRBJ2-1; TRBD2 agrees at 11 bases. Germline V gene sequence: CDR1 LNHDA, CDR2 SQIVND (reference sequence). V was clipped by 9 bases and J by 9 bases; unmatched bases: 19. The CDR3 is made up of 17 amino acids.

The genes are TRBV29-1 and TRBJ2-4, with TRBD2 identical over 7 bases. The V gene end was trimmed by 5 bases and the J gene end by 1 base; junction bases not matched to a gene: 5. Germline CDR1 reads SQVTM; CDR2 reads ANQGSEA. The CDR3 is made up of 14 amino acids. CDR3 loop: CSVTGAGAKNIQYF. The CDR3 nucleotides are TGCAGCGTTACGGGAGCGGGGGCCAAAAACATTCAGTACTTC. The variable domain in full, completed from reference TRBV29-1 and TRBJ2-4, reads SAVISQKPSRDICQRGTSLTIQCQVDSQVTMMFWYRQQPGQSLTLIATANQGSEATYESGFVIDKFPISRPNLTFSTLTVSNMSPEDSSIYLCSVTGAGAKNIQYFGAGTRLSVL.

The sample holds a few counts of this clone. The rearrangement joins TRBV29-1 to TRBJ2-6, with 8 positions matching TRBD1. V shed 7 bases and J 4 bases; nucleotides not matched to a gene: 9. CDR3 length equals 15 residues. Per germline, CDR1 SQVTM and CDR2 ANQGSEA. CDR3 region: CSARGQGAGANVLTF. The CDR3 DNA follows: TGCAGCGCTCGGGGTCAGGGGGCCGGGGCCAACGTCCTGACTTTC.